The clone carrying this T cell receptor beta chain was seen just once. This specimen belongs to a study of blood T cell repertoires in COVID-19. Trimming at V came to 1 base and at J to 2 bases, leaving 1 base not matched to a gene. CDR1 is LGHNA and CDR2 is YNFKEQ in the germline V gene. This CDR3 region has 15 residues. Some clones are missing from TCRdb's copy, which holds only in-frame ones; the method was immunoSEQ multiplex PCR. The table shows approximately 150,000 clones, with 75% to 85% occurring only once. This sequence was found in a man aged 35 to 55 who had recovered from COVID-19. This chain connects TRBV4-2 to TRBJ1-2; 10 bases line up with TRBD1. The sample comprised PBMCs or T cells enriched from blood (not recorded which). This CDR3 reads CASSQGGQGNYGYTF. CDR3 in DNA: TGTGCCAGCAGCCAAGGGGGACAGGGGAACTATGGCTACACCTTC.